This is a list of T cell receptor beta chains from one sample in a study of shared clonotypes between healthy human individuals. Libraries were prepared by immunoSEQ multiplex PCR; TCRdb keeps only in-frame clonotypes and omits some of them. The profile shows roughly 650,000 clones, around 96% of them singletons. The specimen was naive CD8+ T cells sorted from blood. The receptors here all came from a woman younger than 45 in good health. CDR3s include the opening cysteine and the closing phenylalanine or tryptophan. Fields, in order: V gene, J gene, D gene, clone size, CDR3 length, CDR3 protein, CDR3 DNA. The D gene is left open where the match is weak. Expanded clones are given a class, and other clones once, few, many or no size at all.

V gene: TRBV2; J gene: TRBJ2-5; D gene: TRBD1; clone size: once; CDR3 length: 14; CDR3 protein: CASSEGQGQETQYF; CDR3 DNA: TGTGCCAGCAGTGAAGGACAGGGGCAAGAGACCCAGTACTTC
V gene: TRBV29-1; J gene: TRBJ2-1; D gene: .; clone size: .; CDR3 length: 15; CDR3 protein: CSVEGTGGENNEQFF; CDR3 DNA: TGCAGCGTTGAAGGTACCGGGGGCGAGAACAATGAGCAGTTCTTC
V gene: TRBV11-2; J gene: TRBJ2-3; D gene: .; clone size: .; CDR3 length: 14; CDR3 protein: CASSFQGGTDTQYF; CDR3 DNA: TGTGCCAGCAGCTTCCAAGGTGGCACAGATACGCAGTATTTT
V gene: TRBV9; J gene: TRBJ2-3; D gene: TRBD2; clone size: .; CDR3 length: 15; CDR3 protein: CASSPLAGVADTQYF; CDR3 DNA: TGTGCCAGCAGCCCTTTAGCGGGAGTTGCAGATACGCAGTATTTT
V gene: TRBV19; J gene: TRBJ2-1; D gene: TRBD2; clone size: .; CDR3 length: 16; CDR3 protein: CASSHRTSGLYNEQFF; CDR3 DNA: TGTGCCAGTAGTCATAGGACTAGCGGATTATACAATGAGCAGTTCTTC
V gene: TRBV5-6; J gene: TRBJ2-1; D gene: .; clone size: .; CDR3 length: 13; CDR3 protein: CASSRPAYNEQFF; CDR3 DNA: TGTGCCAGCAGTCGCCCGGCCTACAATGAGCAGTTCTTC
V gene: TRBV11-2; J gene: TRBJ2-7; D gene: .; clone size: .; CDR3 length: 13; CDR3 protein: CASSFSSSYEQYF; CDR3 DNA: TGTGCCAGCAGCTTTAGCTCCTCCTACGAGCAGTACTTC
V gene: TRBV29-1; J gene: TRBJ2-7; D gene: TRBD2; clone size: once; CDR3 length: 15; CDR3 protein: CSVEGLRGGIYEQYF; CDR3 DNA: TGCAGCGTTGAAGGGCTCCGCGGGGGGATCTACGAGCAGTACTTC
V gene: TRBV10-3; J gene: TRBJ1-6; D gene: TRBD1; clone size: .; CDR3 length: 13; CDR3 protein: CATWDRGESPLHF; CDR3 DNA: TGTGCCACCTGGGACAGGGGGGAATCACCCCTCCACTTT
V gene: TRBV6-5; J gene: TRBJ1-2; D gene: TRBD1; clone size: .; CDR3 length: 14; CDR3 protein: CASSSPGTGYGYTF; CDR3 DNA: TGTGCCAGCAGTTCCCCCGGGACAGGGTATGGCTACACCTTC
V gene: TRBV13; J gene: TRBJ2-2; D gene: .; clone size: .; CDR3 length: 15; CDR3 protein: CASSLGWGNAGELFF; CDR3 DNA: TGTGCCAGCAGCCTTGGATGGGGGAATGCCGGGGAGCTGTTTTTT
V gene: TRBV11-2; J gene: TRBJ2-4; D gene: .; clone size: .; CDR3 length: 13; CDR3 protein: CASSFWEADIQYF; CDR3 DNA: TGTGCCAGCAGCTTCTGGGAGGCTGACATTCAGTACTTC
V gene: TRBV21-1; J gene: TRBJ1-3; D gene: .; clone size: .; CDR3 length: 16; CDR3 protein: CASSKKQGTSGNTIYF; CDR3 DNA: TGTGCCAGCAGCAAAAAACAGGGAACTTCTGGAAACACCATATATTTT
V gene: TRBV9; J gene: TRBJ1-1; D gene: TRBD1; clone size: .; CDR3 length: 13; CDR3 protein: CASGTGTGREAFF; CDR3 DNA: TGTGCCAGCGGCACCGGGACAGGTCGTGAAGCTTTCTTT
V gene: TRBV9; J gene: TRBJ1-1; D gene: .; clone size: .; CDR3 length: 14; CDR3 protein: CASSVEEGEIEAFF; CDR3 DNA: TGTGCCAGCAGCGTAGAAGAGGGTGAGATTGAAGCTTTCTTT
V gene: TRBV7-9; J gene: TRBJ2-7; D gene: TRBD2; clone size: .; CDR3 length: 13; CDR3 protein: CASSSGISYEQYF; CDR3 DNA: TGTGCCAGCAGCAGCGGGATCTCCTACGAGCAGTACTTC
V gene: TRBV5-4; J gene: TRBJ2-3; D gene: .; clone size: .; CDR3 length: 13; CDR3 protein: CASSLASTDTQYF; CDR3 DNA: TGTGCCAGCAGCTTGGCGAGCACAGATACGCAGTATTTT
V gene: TRBV5-6; J gene: TRBJ1-5; D gene: .; clone size: once; CDR3 length: 14; CDR3 protein: CASSLGVDNQPQHF; CDR3 DNA: TGTGCCAGCAGCTTGGGCGTTGACAATCAGCCCCAGCATTTT
V gene: TRBV7-6; J gene: TRBJ2-7; D gene: TRBD2; clone size: .; CDR3 length: 13; CDR3 protein: CASSLARGYEQYF; CDR3 DNA: TGTGCCAGCAGCTTAGCGCGGGGGTACGAGCAGTACTTC
V gene: TRBV19; J gene: TRBJ1-1; D gene: .; clone size: .; CDR3 length: 11; CDR3 protein: CASIGDTEAFF; CDR3 DNA: TGTGCCAGTATAGGCGACACTGAAGCTTTCTTT
V gene: TRBV4-1; J gene: TRBJ2-2; D gene: TRBD2; clone size: .; CDR3 length: 15; CDR3 protein: CASTLAGDGTGELFF; CDR3 DNA: TGCGCCAGCACCCTAGCGGGAGACGGCACCGGGGAGCTGTTTTTT
V gene: TRBV4-1; J gene: TRBJ1-4; D gene: TRBD1; clone size: .; CDR3 length: 18; CDR3 protein: CASSLRQGLVATNEKLFF; CDR3 DNA: TGCGCCAGCAGCCTCAGACAGGGCTTGGTTGCAACTAATGAAAAACTGTTTTTT
V gene: TRBV5-4; J gene: TRBJ2-7; D gene: .; clone size: .; CDR3 length: 11; CDR3 protein: CAGTSGNEQYF; CDR3 DNA: TGTGCCGGGACATCAGGGAACGAGCAGTACTTC
V gene: TRBV11-2; J gene: TRBJ2-2; D gene: .; clone size: .; CDR3 length: 12; CDR3 protein: CASSLAGGELFF; CDR3 DNA: TGTGCCAGCAGCTTAGCCGGCGGGGAGCTGTTTTTT
V gene: TRBV11-2; J gene: TRBJ2-7; D gene: .; clone size: .; CDR3 length: 10; CDR3 protein: CASRAREQYF; CDR3 DNA: TGTGCCAGCAGGGCGCGGGAGCAGTACTTC
V gene: TRBV29-1; J gene: TRBJ2-3; D gene: .; clone size: .; CDR3 length: 16; CDR3 protein: CSVTPWGPSDIDTQYF; CDR3 DNA: TGCAGCGTCACCCCATGGGGCCCTAGCGATATCGATACGCAGTATTTT
V gene: TRBV25-1; J gene: TRBJ2-7; D gene: .; clone size: .; CDR3 length: 12; CDR3 protein: CASSVEAYEQYF; CDR3 DNA: TGTGCCAGCAGTGTGGAGGCCTACGAGCAGTACTTC
V gene: TRBV7-9; J gene: TRBJ2-7; D gene: TRBD1; clone size: .; CDR3 length: 15; CDR3 protein: CASSSPGQGSYEQYF; CDR3 DNA: TGTGCCAGCAGCTCGCCGGGACAGGGGTCATACGAGCAGTACTTC
V gene: TRBV25-1; J gene: TRBJ2-7; D gene: TRBD2; clone size: .; CDR3 length: 15; CDR3 protein: CASSEVLAGGSEQYF; CDR3 DNA: TGTGCCAGCAGTGAAGTGCTAGCGGGAGGCAGCGAACAGTACTTC
V gene: TRBV27; J gene: TRBJ2-7; D gene: .; clone size: .; CDR3 length: 16; CDR3 protein: CASSPPPRDGRYEQYF; CDR3 DNA: TGTGCCAGCAGTCCGCCCCCACGGGACGGGCGCTACGAGCAGTACTTC
V gene: TRBV19; J gene: TRBJ1-2; D gene: TRBD1; clone size: once; CDR3 length: 16; CDR3 protein: CASLKGTAITNYGYTF; CDR3 DNA: TGTGCCAGCCTAAAAGGGACAGCAATTACTAACTATGGCTACACCTTC
V gene: TRBV5-6; J gene: TRBJ2-3; D gene: .; clone size: .; CDR3 length: 12; CDR3 protein: CASSLVLDTQYF; CDR3 DNA: TGTGCCAGCAGCTTGGTTCTGGATACGCAGTATTTT
V gene: TRBV19; J gene: TRBJ2-1; D gene: TRBD2; clone size: .; CDR3 length: 15; CDR3 protein: CASSIGRGGYNEQFF; CDR3 DNA: TGTGCCAGTAGTATAGGGCGGGGGGGATACAATGAGCAGTTCTTC
V gene: TRBV4-1; J gene: TRBJ2-7; D gene: TRBD2; clone size: .; CDR3 length: 18; CDR3 protein: CASSQDGSRTSVSYEQYF; CDR3 DNA: TGCGCCAGCAGCCAAGATGGTTCAAGGACTAGCGTCTCCTACGAGCAGTACTTC
V gene: TRBV7-6; J gene: TRBJ2-2; D gene: .; clone size: .; CDR3 length: 12; CDR3 protein: CASSLATGELFF; CDR3 DNA: TGTGCCAGCAGCTTAGCCACCGGGGAGCTGTTTTTT
V gene: TRBV25-1; J gene: TRBJ2-7; D gene: TRBD1; clone size: once; CDR3 length: 14; CDR3 protein: CASSAQGVGYEQYF; CDR3 DNA: TGTGCCAGCAGTGCCCAGGGGGTTGGCTACGAGCAGTACTTC
V gene: TRBV9; J gene: TRBJ1-1; D gene: .; clone size: .; CDR3 length: 14; CDR3 protein: CASSFTTSNTEAFF; CDR3 DNA: TGTGCCAGCAGCTTTACGACGAGTAACACTGAAGCTTTCTTT
V gene: TRBV7-9; J gene: TRBJ1-6; D gene: .; clone size: .; CDR3 length: 14; CDR3 protein: CASSFALGGSPLHF; CDR3 DNA: TGTGCCAGCAGCTTTGCCCTGGGGGGTTCACCCCTCCACTTT
V gene: TRBV6-6; J gene: TRBJ2-7; D gene: TRBD2; clone size: .; CDR3 length: 16; CDR3 protein: CASSYPTGTNNYEQYF; CDR3 DNA: TGTGCCAGCAGTTACCCTACCGGGACTAACAACTACGAGCAGTACTTC
V gene: TRBV27; J gene: TRBJ2-5; D gene: .; clone size: .; CDR3 length: 15; CDR3 protein: CASSSLPPGRETQYF; CDR3 DNA: TGTGCCAGCAGTTCTCTCCCCCCGGGCCGGGAGACCCAGTACTTC
V gene: TRBV30; J gene: TRBJ2-7; D gene: .; clone size: .; CDR3 length: 13; CDR3 protein: CAWSVGINYEQYF; CDR3 DNA: TGTGCCTGGAGTGTTGGCATAAACTACGAGCAGTACTTC
V gene: TRBV2; J gene: TRBJ2-1; D gene: TRBD2; clone size: .; CDR3 length: 12; CDR3 protein: CASGWTSWEQFF; CDR3 DNA: TGTGCCAGCGGTTGGACTAGCTGGGAGCAGTTCTTC
V gene: TRBV28; J gene: TRBJ2-3; D gene: .; clone size: .; CDR3 length: 15; CDR3 protein: CASSLGGVRTDTQYF; CDR3 DNA: TGTGCCAGCAGTTTGGGGGGAGTGAGGACAGATACGCAGTATTTT
V gene: TRBV28; J gene: TRBJ2-1; D gene: .; clone size: .; CDR3 length: 19; CDR3 protein: CASSFGRLTLGPSSNEQFF; CDR3 DNA: TGTGCCAGCAGTTTTGGGCGACTAACCCTTGGCCCTTCCTCCAATGAGCAGTTCTTC
V gene: TRBV5-1; J gene: TRBJ1-1; D gene: .; clone size: .; CDR3 length: 13; CDR3 protein: CASSLKGGTEAFF; CDR3 DNA: TGCGCCAGCAGCTTGAAGGGAGGCACTGAAGCTTTCTTT
V gene: TRBV7-8; J gene: TRBJ2-1; D gene: TRBD2; clone size: .; CDR3 length: 17; CDR3 protein: CASSNLGTSGRYNEQFF; CDR3 DNA: TGTGCCAGCAGCAACCTGGGGACTAGCGGGAGATACAATGAGCAGTTCTTC
V gene: TRBV15; J gene: TRBJ2-7; D gene: TRBD2; clone size: .; CDR3 length: 15; CDR3 protein: CATSGLLAGVNEQYF; CDR3 DNA: TGTGCCACCAGCGGGCTACTAGCGGGAGTTAACGAGCAGTACTTC
V gene: TRBV5-6; J gene: TRBJ2-7; D gene: .; clone size: .; CDR3 length: 14; CDR3 protein: CASSWGTSAYEQYF; CDR3 DNA: TGTGCCAGCAGCTGGGGGACTTCTGCCTACGAGCAGTACTTC
V gene: TRBV9; J gene: TRBJ2-1; D gene: .; clone size: .; CDR3 length: 14; CDR3 protein: CASSVAQIDDEQFF; CDR3 DNA: TGTGCCAGCAGCGTAGCACAGATTGACGATGAGCAGTTCTTC
V gene: TRBV28; J gene: TRBJ2-4; D gene: TRBD1; clone size: .; CDR3 length: 15; CDR3 protein: CAAKRDSLAKNIQYF; CDR3 DNA: TGTGCCGCTAAAAGGGACAGCCTAGCCAAAAACATTCAGTACTTC
V gene: TRBV2; J gene: TRBJ1-5; D gene: TRBD1; clone size: .; CDR3 length: 17; CDR3 protein: CASSEGTGGGSNQPQHF; CDR3 DNA: TGTGCCAGCAGTGAGGGGACAGGGGGCGGGAGCAATCAGCCCCAGCATTTT
V gene: TRBV4-2; J gene: TRBJ2-5; D gene: TRBD2; clone size: .; CDR3 length: 15; CDR3 protein: CASSQDWREFETQYF; CDR3 DNA: TGTGCCAGCAGCCAAGATTGGCGGGAGTTCGAGACCCAGTACTTC
V gene: TRBV19; J gene: TRBJ1-5; D gene: .; clone size: .; CDR3 length: 13; CDR3 protein: CASSMYFGQPQHF; CDR3 DNA: TGTGCCAGTAGTATGTATTTTGGTCAGCCCCAGCATTTT
V gene: TRBV14; J gene: TRBJ1-2; D gene: TRBD1; clone size: .; CDR3 length: 13; CDR3 protein: CASSLGGDYGYTF; CDR3 DNA: TGTGCCAGCAGCCTAGGGGGCGACTATGGCTACACCTTC
V gene: TRBV28; J gene: TRBJ1-5; D gene: .; clone size: once; CDR3 length: 14; CDR3 protein: CASSLGTGNQPQHF; CDR3 DNA: TGTGCCAGCAGTTTGGGGACCGGCAATCAGCCCCAGCATTTT